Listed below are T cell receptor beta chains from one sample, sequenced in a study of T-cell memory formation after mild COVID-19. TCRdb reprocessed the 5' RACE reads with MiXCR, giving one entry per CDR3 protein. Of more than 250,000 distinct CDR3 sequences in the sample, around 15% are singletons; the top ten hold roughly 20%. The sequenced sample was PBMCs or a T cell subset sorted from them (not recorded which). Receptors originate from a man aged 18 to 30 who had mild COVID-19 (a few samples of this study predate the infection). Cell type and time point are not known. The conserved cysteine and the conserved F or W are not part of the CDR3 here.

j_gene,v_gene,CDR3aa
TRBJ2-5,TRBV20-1,SANGPFQNPGDQY
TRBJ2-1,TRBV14,ASSQLSISYNEQF
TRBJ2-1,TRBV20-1,SAIRASSYNEQF
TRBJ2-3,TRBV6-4,ASSDGLATDTQY
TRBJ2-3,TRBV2,ASSAPGQGSADTQY
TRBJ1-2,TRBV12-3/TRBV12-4,ASSFLSTWQGDGYT
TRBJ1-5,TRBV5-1,ASSLAPRGLKQPQH
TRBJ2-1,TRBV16,ASTRADAYNEQF
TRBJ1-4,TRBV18,ASSPGTTNEKLF
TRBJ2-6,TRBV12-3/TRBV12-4,ASSFKTGANVLT
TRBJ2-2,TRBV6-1,ASQGAINTGELF
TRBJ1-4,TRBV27,ASSLWTGGEEKLF
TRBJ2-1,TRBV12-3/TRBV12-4,ASSVAGATNEQF
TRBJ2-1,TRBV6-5,ASSYRDRGRAEQF
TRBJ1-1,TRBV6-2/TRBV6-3,ASRGLANTEAF
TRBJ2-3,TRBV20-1,SASRMDTQY
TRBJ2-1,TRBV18,ASSPPGTDYNEQF
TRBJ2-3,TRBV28,ASSGQDTQY
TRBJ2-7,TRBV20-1,SASLPGSTYEQY
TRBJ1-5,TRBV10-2,ASSVGTQPQH
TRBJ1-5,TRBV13,ASADGYSNQPQH
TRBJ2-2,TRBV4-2,ASSQDLTNTGELF
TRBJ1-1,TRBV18,ASSPGRVPEAF
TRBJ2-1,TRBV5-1,ASSLETGGNNEQF
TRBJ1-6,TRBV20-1,SAPTGGINSPLH
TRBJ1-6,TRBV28,ASSLQGSPLH
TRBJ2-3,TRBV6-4,ASSVGTGPNTQY
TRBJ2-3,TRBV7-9,ASSSATTQY
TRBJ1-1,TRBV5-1,ASSLLTGAGTEAF
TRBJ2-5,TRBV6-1,ASQRQGSYQETQY
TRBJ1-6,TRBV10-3,ATHRDLFSPLH
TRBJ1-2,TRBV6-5,ASSLEPRYGYT
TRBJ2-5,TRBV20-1,SAQVWQETQY
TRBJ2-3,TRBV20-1,SAPGASGGTDTQY
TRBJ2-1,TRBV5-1,ASSLVVNEQF
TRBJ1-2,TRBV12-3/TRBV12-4,ASTLGGGGYGYT
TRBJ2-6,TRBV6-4,ASSESSRSGANVLT
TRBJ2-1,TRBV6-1,ASSVLTGTRDNEQF
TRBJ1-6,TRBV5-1,ASSYLGINSPLH
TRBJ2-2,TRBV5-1,ASSFVGGLAGTILNTGELF
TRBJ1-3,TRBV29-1,SGGTSGNTIY
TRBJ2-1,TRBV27,ASTPGLAGGRDEQF
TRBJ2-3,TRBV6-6,ASSPERADTQY
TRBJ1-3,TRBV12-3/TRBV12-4,ASSTGAGNTIY
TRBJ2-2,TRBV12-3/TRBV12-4,ASSSPGPQGTGELF
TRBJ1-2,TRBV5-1,ASSLEGVSGYT
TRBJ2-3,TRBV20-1,SASSPAGGQRLGTDTQY
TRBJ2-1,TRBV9,ASSTRTFYSYNEQF
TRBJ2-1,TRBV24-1,ATSDRAASGGYNEQF
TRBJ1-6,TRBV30,AWSLDSYSPLH
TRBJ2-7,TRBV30,AWSATRWQY
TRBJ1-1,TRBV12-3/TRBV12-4,ASSMEPLRSTEAF